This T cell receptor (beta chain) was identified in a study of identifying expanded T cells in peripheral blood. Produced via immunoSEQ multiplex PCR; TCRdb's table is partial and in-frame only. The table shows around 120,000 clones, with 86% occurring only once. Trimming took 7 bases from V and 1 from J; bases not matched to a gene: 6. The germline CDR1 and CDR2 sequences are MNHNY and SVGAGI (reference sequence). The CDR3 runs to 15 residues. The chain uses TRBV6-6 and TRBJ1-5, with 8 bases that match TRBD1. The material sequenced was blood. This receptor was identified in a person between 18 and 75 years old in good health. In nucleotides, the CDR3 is TGTGCCAGCATTACGACAGGGGCGAGCAATCAGCCCCAGCATTTT. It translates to CASITTGASNQPQHF.